A selection of T cell receptor beta chains follows, all from one sample in a study of beta chain features in type 1 diabetes. The repertoire was sequenced with immunoSEQ multiplex PCR; TCRdb's copy has only in-frame clones and lacks some. This table has over 200,000 clones, approximately 10% appearing once. Sequenced sample: naive CD4+ T cells from blood. These receptors were collected from a man aged 25 to 40 with type 1 diabetes. The CDR3 runs from the conserved cysteine through the conserved F or W.

>TRBV7-9
CASSPRGSGSYNEQFF
>TRBV9
CASSVGGYGELFF
>TRBV15
CATRGGGADTQYF
>TRBV2
CASSPGLADQETQYF
>TRBV29-1
CSVQGTAVNTEAFF
>TRBV29-1
CSVRDRGNSPLHF
>TRBV10-3
CAISRVNTEAFF
>TRBV6-5
CASSLYPQGYTQYF
>TRBV5-1
CASSLEQAGTMEQFF
>TRBV28
CASSRGGGLGGYTF
>TRBV15
CATSREGQGTYEQYF
>TRBV2
CASRRTPNTEAFF
>TRBV13
CASSLSLVASYNEQFF
>TRBV7-9
CASSLAREEDTQYF
>TRBV2
CASSELGTEAYEQYF
>TRBV28
CASRGPGQDNEQFF
>TRBV5-1
CASSLAGQSNSPLHF
>TRBV7-9
CASSLGDRGQNSPLHF
>TRBV5-1
CASSITTGEAFF
>TRBV9
CASSVTGGRAYNEQFF
>TRBV28
CASTPMWRGGYTF
>TRBV5-1
CASSPPDRAYGYTF
>TRBV18
CASSPGSSGAYEQYF
>TRBV18
CASSPLEDSTEAFF
>TRBV5-1
CASSADRDPQYF
>TRBV5-4
CASRSGSQETQYF
>TRBV9
CASSVDYGVPPYEQYF
>TRBV15
CATNGDRGSGANVLTF
>TRBV29-1
CSVGDSPSYGYTF
>TRBV28
CASGMGGGSNQPQHF
>TRBV7-2
CASSAQGSYEQYF